This paragraph reports one TCR beta chain. Its antigen is currently unknown. This entry comes from a study of CD8 T cells in Susac syndrome. Study-level points and caveats: The relatively small number of individuals in the TCR sequencing and HLA analysis was acknowledged by the study.

RNA amounts of roughly 0.5 to 1 ug underwent reverse transcription with random hexamers. TCR beta CDR3 was amplified by immunoSEQ covering 54 Vbeta and 13 Jbeta. One entry per CDR3 protein, called by TCRdb with MiXCR from the immunoSEQ multiplex PCR reads. The sample records some 160,000 distinct CDR3 sequences, approximately 95% being singletons. TEMRA cells were FACS-enriched, and CD8+ and CD4+ T cells were isolated negatively. Germline-derived CDR1 and CDR2 are MNHEY and SVGAGI. Trimming took off 0 bases at V and 4 bases at J, with 18 bases between the two ends. CDR3 length: 17 residues. The source of this sequence is a human donor with multiple sclerosis. The rearrangement links TRBV6-5 to TRBJ2-5; D possibly corresponds to TRBD2 (5 bases). The sample taken for sequencing was CD8+ T cells from PBMCs. The CDR3 sequence is CASSYSLDSLDLETQYF. DNA for the CDR3: TGTGCCAGCAGTTACTCGCTAGATTCACTAGACCTAGAGACCCAGTACTTC.